Reported below is one TCR beta chain. These data belong to a study of T cell clones after liver transplantation. Turning to the study itself: At least one year of complete immunosuppression withdrawal without enzymes over twice normal defined tolerance.

The CDR3 runs 16 residues. V dropped 0 bases and J dropped 2 bases, with 11 bases sitting between them. Germline values: CDR1 SGHTS, CDR2 YDEGEE. Using immunoSEQ multiplex PCR, the repertoire was profiled, and TCRdb retains in-frame clones only, with some absent. The table records 98,000 or so clones, approximately 85% of them present only once. The V gene is TRBV5-8, the J gene TRBJ2-2, with D perhaps matching TRBD1 (6 bases). The clonotype comes from a human donor who received a liver transplant. Sequenced material: CD4+ T cells from blood, taken before liver transplant. The CDR3 region is CASSLAMDRNTGELFF. CDR3 DNA: TGTGCCAGCAGCTTGGCCATGGACAGAAACACCGGGGAGCTGTTTTTT.